The 27 T cell receptor beta chains given below trace back to one sample, sequenced in a study of Ad26.COV2.S vaccination and SARS-CoV-2 variants. The treatment denotes: roughly 20 received Ad26.COV2.S at low or high dose, single or two shots; several received placebo; per-sample allocation not given. Sampling took place 63 days after the first vaccine or placebo injection. Libraries were prepared by immunoSEQ multiplex PCR; TCRdb keeps only in-frame clonotypes and omits some of them. The sample has 380,000 or so clones; 83% are singletons. Sequences were derived from peripheral blood, sampled in a trial of Ad26.COV2.S vaccine versus placebo. The origin of the receptors is a person between 18 and 65 years old who received the Ad26.COV2.S COVID-19 vaccine or a placebo.

This chain connects TRBV5-8 to TRBJ1-1, with TRBD1 identical over 7 bases. The CDR3 spans 16 residues. Germline CDR1 and CDR2: SGHTS and YDEGEE. J lost 3 bases, V lost 1 base, and 9 bases had no gene match. CDR3 amino acids: CASSLTGAIGDTEAFF. CDR3 DNA: TGTGCCAGCAGCTTGACAGGGGCAATTGGAGACACTGAAGCTTTCTTT.

The rearrangement uses TRBV6-6 and TRBJ2-3; possible D gene TRBD2, 6 bases. The CDR3 has 14 amino acids. Germline loops: CDR1 MNHNY, CDR2 SVGAGI (reference sequence). The V and J ends lost 2 bases and 4 bases respectively, with 10 bases between them. The CDR3: CASSYGGVADTQYF. CDR3 sequence (DNA): TGTGCCAGCAGTTACGGCGGGGTGGCAGATACGCAGTATTTT.

The V call is TRBV27, the J call TRBJ1-1; TRBD1 might be the D (5 bases). V was cut by 5 bases and J by 7 bases, with 11 bases left in between. The CDR3 sequence is 12 residues long. In germline, CDR1 is MNHEY, CDR2 SMNVEV (reference sequence). CDR3 in amino acids: CASSPGRGEAFF. Written as DNA, the CDR3 is TGTGCCAGCAGTCCAGGGCGAGGTGAAGCTTTCTTT.

V is TRBV11-2 and J is TRBJ1-4; 7 positions match TRBD1. Germline values: CDR1 SGHAT, CDR2 FQNNGV. V gave up 8 bases and J gave up 6 bases; unmatched junction bases: 6. The CDR3 is 13 residues long. The CDR3 is CASRGTDHEKLFF. For the CDR3, the DNA is TGTGCCAGCCGCGGGACAGACCATGAAAAACTGTTTTTT.

This clone was seen more than once but under ten times. The rearrangement joins TRBV4-3 to TRBJ1-3; D unresolved. V was clipped by 4 bases and J by 2 bases, with 15 bases between them. This CDR3 is built from 16 residues. Looked up from germline, CDR1 is LGHNA and CDR2 is YSLEER. The CDR3 spells CASSRLTGIAGNTIYF. Written as DNA, the CDR3 is TGCGCCAGCAGCCGCCTTACCGGGATAGCTGGAAACACCATATATTTT.

This rearrangement joins TRBV11-2 to TRBJ2-7; possibly TRBD1 for D (6 bases). The CDR3 length is 13 residues. Trimming pared 5 bases from V and 3 bases from J, leaving 11 bases between. In germline, CDR1 is SGHAT, CDR2 FQNNGV. Written as DNA, the CDR3 is TGTGCCAGCAGCCTACAGGGCTACTACGAGCAGTACTTC. It encodes CASSLQGYYEQYF.

The rearrangement joins TRBV25-1 to TRBJ1-5, with D perhaps matching TRBD1 (6 bases). V lost 7 bases to trimming and J lost 7 bases, with 11 bases between them. CDR1 and CDR2 from the germline V gene are MGHDK and SYGVNS. The CDR3 totals 12 residues. The CDR3 is CASNTGRQPQHF. CDR3 in DNA: TGTGCCAGCAACACAGGGCGGCAGCCCCAGCATTTT.

This clone occurred a few times. The chain couples TRBV12-3 or TRBV12-4 to TRBJ2-2, with D possibly matching TRBD2 (7 bases). The V gene lost 5 bases and the J gene lost 7 bases, with 11 bases spanning the gap. CDR3 length: 13 amino acids. This chain's CDR3 is CASSGGAFGELFF. CDR3 in DNA: TGTGCCAGCAGTGGGGGGGCCTTCGGGGAGCTGTTTTTT.

The chain combines TRBV6-4 with TRBJ2-1; no reliable D call. Trimming stripped 2 bases from V and 7 bases from J, with 0 bases between. Germline values: CDR1 MRHNA, CDR2 SNTAGT. The CDR3 contains 10 residues. As DNA, the CDR3 is TGTGCCAGCAGTGACAATGAGCAGTTCTTC. This encodes CASSDNEQFF.

This clone has a single count. The chain joins TRBV7-3 to TRBJ2-1, with D perhaps matching TRBD1 (6 bases). The CDR3 runs to 15 residues. Germline-derived CDR1 and CDR2 are SGHTA and FQGTGA. V gave up 5 bases and J gave up 1 base, with 12 bases separating them. CDR3 protein: CASSQGLTSYNEQFF. As DNA, the CDR3 is TGTGCCAGCAGCCAGGGGCTCACGTCCTACAATGAGCAGTTCTTC.

CDR3 residues: CASSARRTSQTEAFF. In nucleotides, the CDR3 is TGTGCCAGCAGCGCCCGAAGGACTTCTCAGACTGAAGCTTTCTTT. The rearrangement uses TRBV13 and TRBJ1-1; D unclear. The CDR3 covers 15 residues. Germline values: CDR1 PRHDT, CDR2 FYEKMQ (reference sequence). Between the trimmed V and J ends, which lost 5 bases and 5 bases, there was a span of 18 bases.

In this sample, this clone turned up once. The rearrangement links TRBV7-2 to TRBJ1-2; TRBD1 might be the D (6 bases). CDR1 and CDR2 (germline): SGHTA, FQGNSA. The CDR3 spans 13 residues. Trimming cost V 5 bases and J 5 bases, with 12 bases left between them. The CDR3 reads CASSLGQRYGYTF. The DNA for the CDR3 is TGTGCCAGCAGCCTTGGACAGAGATATGGCTACACCTTC.

The chain recombines TRBV7-6 with TRBJ2-2; 12 positions agree with TRBD2. V was pared by 4 bases and J by 7 bases, with 13 bases of the junction left unmatched. CDR3 size: 18 residues. The germline gives CDR1 SGHVS, CDR2 FNYEAQ. The CDR3 reads CASSSPGLAGKRGGELFF. CDR3 sequence (DNA): TGTGCCAGCAGCTCCCCCGGACTAGCGGGAAAACGGGGCGGGGAGCTGTTTTTT. Full variable domain (missing parts from reference TRBV7-6 and TRBJ2-2): GAGVSQSPRYKVTKRGQDVALRCDPISGHVSLYWYRQALGQGPEFLTYFNYEAQQDKSGLPNDRFSAERPEGSISTLTIQRTEQRDSAMYRCASSSPGLAGKRGGELFFGEGSRLTVL.

V usage is TRBV7-3 and J usage is TRBJ2-5; maybe TRBD2 (5 bases). The length of the CDR3 is 14 residues. Germline V gives CDR1 SGHTA, CDR2 FQGTGA. Trimming removed 5 bases at V and 3 bases at J, with 13 bases between. CDR3 amino acids: CASSIGGGKETQYF. The CDR3 nucleotides read TGTGCCAGCAGCATTGGCGGAGGAAAAGAGACCCAGTACTTC.

The CDR3 region is CASSQKRTGLNSNQPQHF. The CDR3 region has the DNA TGTGCCAGCAGCCAAAAAAGGACAGGGCTTAATAGCAATCAGCCCCAGCATTTT. V gene TRBV6-2 or TRBV6-3 combines with J gene TRBJ1-5; 8 bases are shared with TRBD1. Per the germline V gene, CDR1 is MNHEY and CDR2 is SVGEGT. CDR3 length: 18 amino acids. V was clipped by 6 bases and J by 0 bases; unmatched bases: 13.

The chain is built from TRBV9 and TRBJ2-3, with 9 bases that match TRBD2. Trimming removed 3 bases from V and 6 bases from J; junction bases left unmatched: 11. Per the germline V gene, CDR1 is SGDLS and CDR2 is YYNGEE. The CDR3 loop spans 16 amino acids. CDR3: CASSERGGRATDTQYF. The CDR3 nucleotides are TGTGCCAGCAGCGAGAGGGGCGGGAGGGCCACTGATACGCAGTATTTT.

J is TRBJ1-2 and V is TRBV2; no clear D gene. Germline values: CDR1 SNHLY, CDR2 FYNNEI. The CDR3 length is 14 residues. The V gene lost 4 bases and the J gene lost 4 bases, with 13 bases spanning the gap. The CDR3 DNA reads as TGTGCCAGCAGTGTGGGAGGGAGAGGCTATGGCTACACCTTC. Its protein product is CASSVGGRGYGYTF.

The chain combines TRBV6-5 with TRBJ2-5; D unclear. The CDR3 sequence is 11 residues long. The germline gives CDR1 MNHEY, CDR2 SVGAGI. V lost 6 bases to trimming and J lost 4 bases, with 6 bases between them. In DNA form, the CDR3 reads TGTGCCAGCAGGGCGCGAGAGACCCAGTACTTC. This sequence encodes CASRARETQYF.

This rearrangement joins TRBV5-5 to TRBJ1-5, with a tentative D call TRBD1 (5 bases). Germline CDR1 is SGHKS and CDR2 is YYEKEE (reference sequence). The CDR3 totals 15 residues. The V and J ends lost 3 bases and 4 bases respectively, with 14 bases between them. The CDR3 reads CASSSRDRGNQPQHF. CDR3 DNA: TGTGCCAGCAGCTCCCGGGACCGAGGGAATCAGCCCCAGCATTTT.

This rearrangement joins TRBV11-1 to TRBJ2-3; no definite D call. Germline CDR1 reads SGHAT; CDR2 reads FQDESV (reference sequence). The CDR3 has 12 amino acids. Trimming took 5 bases from V and 6 from J, leaving 9 bases between them. CDR3: CASSPGLDTQYF. As DNA, the CDR3 is TGTGCCAGCAGCCCCGGGTTGGATACGCAGTATTTT.

This clone was detected only once. The chain recombines TRBV6-1 with TRBJ2-7; 7 bases are shared with TRBD1. Per the germline V gene, CDR1 is MNHNS and CDR2 is SASEGT. The CDR3 extends over 15 amino acids. V was pared by 1 base and J by 9 bases, with 12 bases of the junction left unmatched. CDR3 DNA sequence: TGTGCCAGCAGTGAAGGTGGGACAGCGCCTCAGGGGCAGTACTTC. This encodes CASSEGGTAPQGQYF.

This clone was picked up one time. V gene TRBV27 combines with J gene TRBJ1-1; D unclear. Trimming cost V 5 bases and J 4 bases, with 11 bases left between them. CDR1 is MNHEY, CDR2 SMNVEV, per germline (reference sequence). The CDR3 length is 13 residues. The DNA for the CDR3 is TGTGCCAGCAGTGTAGGGTTTTTCACTGAAGCTTTCTTT. It encodes CASSVGFFTEAFF.

The chain recombines TRBV6-5 with TRBJ1-2, with D maybe TRBD1 (5 bases). The CDR3 runs to 13 residues. V was cut by 2 bases and J by 11 bases, with 15 bases left in between. Germline V gene sequence: CDR1 MNHEY, CDR2 SVGAGI. CDR3 in DNA: TGTGCCAGCAGTTACGGGACCGACGGGTCTTACACCTTC. Translating gives CASSYGTDGSYTF.

The rearrangement joins TRBV12-3 or TRBV12-4 to TRBJ2-1; no clear D. V was pared by 6 bases and J by 0 bases, with 6 bases between. CDR3 length: 13 residues. CDR3 bases: TGTGCCAGCAGGCGGAGCTCCTACAATGAGCAGTTCTTC. Translated, it gives CASRRSSYNEQFF.

The rearrangement joins TRBV7-2 to TRBJ2-1, with TRBD1 as a possible D gene (6 bases). Germline values: CDR1 SGHTA, CDR2 FQGNSA. This CDR3 has 15 amino acids. Trimming took 5 bases from V and 0 from J, leaving 11 bases between them. The chain's CDR3 is CASSVDRSSYNEQFF. CDR3 nucleotide sequence: TGTGCCAGCAGCGTGGACAGAAGCTCCTACAATGAGCAGTTCTTC.

The sample holds a few counts of this clone. The CDR3 coding sequence is TGTGCCAGTAGTATCGTCCAGCCCAATTCACCCCTCCACTTT. Encoded protein: CASSIVQPNSPLHF. J is TRBJ1-6 and V is TRBV19; the D is unclear. Between the trimmed V and J ends, which lost 3 bases and 7 bases, there was a span of 10 bases. Germline lookup yields CDR1 LNHDA and CDR2 SQIVND (reference sequence). The CDR3 contains 14 residues.

The rearrangement links TRBV5-1 to TRBJ2-2, with D possibly being TRBD1 (6 bases). Looked up from germline, CDR1 is SGHRS and CDR2 is YFSETQ. Trimming cost V 0 bases and J 4 bases, with 13 bases left between them. This CDR3 contains 16 residues. The CDR3 loop is CASSLDQGRFTGELFF. CDR3 coding DNA: TGCGCCAGCAGCTTGGATCAGGGGCGATTCACCGGGGAGCTGTTTTTT.